This TCR beta chain was observed in a study of cytomegalovirus exposure and HLA in healthy donors. Points from the study as a whole: A later analysis found common viral pathogens apparently linked to several of the most significant clusters.

From germline, CDR1 is WNHNN and CDR2 SYGVQD (reference sequence). This CDR3 spans 16 amino acids. Unmatched junction bases numbered 3, after V lost 3 bases and J lost 0 bases. A multiplex PCR was run with 60 Vbeta primers and 13 Jbeta primers. Profiled with immunoSEQ multiplex PCR; TCRdb holds only in-frame clones, not every one. The sample has some 90,000 clones, 65% to 75% seen once; the top ten hold roughly 15%. A note on this clone: Its antigen is as yet unknown.

The specimen was PBMCs. This TCR was sampled from a woman in her sixties or seventies in good health and CMV-seropositive. The V and J genes are TRBV10-1 and TRBJ2-2, with TRBD1 identical over 8 bases. The CDR3 is CASSERTGPNTGELFF. CDR3 nucleotide sequence: TGCGCCAGCAGTGAAAGGACAGGGCCGAACACCGGGGAGCTGTTTTTT.